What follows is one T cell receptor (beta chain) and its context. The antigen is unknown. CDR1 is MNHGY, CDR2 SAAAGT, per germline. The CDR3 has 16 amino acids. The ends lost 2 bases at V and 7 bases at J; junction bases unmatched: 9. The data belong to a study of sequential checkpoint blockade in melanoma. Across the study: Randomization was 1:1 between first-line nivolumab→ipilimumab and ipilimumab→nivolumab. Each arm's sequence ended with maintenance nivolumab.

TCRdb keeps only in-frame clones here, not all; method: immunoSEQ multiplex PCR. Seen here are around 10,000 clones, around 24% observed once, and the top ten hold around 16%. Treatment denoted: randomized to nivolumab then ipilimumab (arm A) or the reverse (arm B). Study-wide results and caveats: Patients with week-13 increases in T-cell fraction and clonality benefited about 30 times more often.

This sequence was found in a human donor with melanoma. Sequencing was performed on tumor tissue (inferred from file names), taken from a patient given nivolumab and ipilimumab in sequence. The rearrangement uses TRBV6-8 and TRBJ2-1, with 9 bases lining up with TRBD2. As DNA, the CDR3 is TGTGCCAGCAGTTACCAACGTAGCGGGAGTTGGAATGAGCAGTTCTTC. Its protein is CASSYQRSGSWNEQFF.